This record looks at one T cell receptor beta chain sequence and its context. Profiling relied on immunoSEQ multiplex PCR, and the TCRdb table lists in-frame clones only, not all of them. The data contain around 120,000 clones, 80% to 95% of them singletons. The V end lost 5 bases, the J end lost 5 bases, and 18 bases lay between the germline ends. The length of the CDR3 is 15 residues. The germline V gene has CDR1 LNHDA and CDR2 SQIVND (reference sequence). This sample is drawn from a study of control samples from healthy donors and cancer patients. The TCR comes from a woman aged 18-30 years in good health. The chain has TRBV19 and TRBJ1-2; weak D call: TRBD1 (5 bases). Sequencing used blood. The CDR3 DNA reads TGTGCCAGTAGTCTTCGCGACACGGGGCTATATGGCTACACCTTC. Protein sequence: CASSLRDTGLYGYTF.